This T cell receptor (beta chain) was recovered during a study of cytomegalovirus exposure and HLA in healthy donors. Findings and caveats of the study: Previously analyzed data showed that most TCR beta V segments were productive at a frequency of about 87% or about 30%. When presence/absence was analysed, sequencing depth was taken to be roughly uniform across donors. The study listed approximately 160 cytomegalovirus-associated TCR beta chains. Through in vitro validation, a few CMV-associated chains were shown to be specific for CMV antigens.

A word on this clone: The antigen is undetermined.

The study ran its PCR with 60 Vbeta and 13 Jbeta primers. Assay: immunoSEQ multiplex PCR; the TCRdb copy retains only in-frame clones and omits some. In total, the table holds about 74,000 clones. Germline trimming cut 5 bases from V and 3 bases from J; bases unmatched to any gene: 6. CDR1 and CDR2 from the germline V gene are SGHTA and FQGNSA. This CDR3 is 15 amino acids long. This clonotype originated in a female donor in good health and CMV-seropositive. This chain connects TRBV7-2 to TRBJ2-7; 11 bases match TRBD2. Sequenced sample: PBMCs. The CDR3 spells CASSTSTSGIYEQYF. The CDR3 coding sequence is TGTGCCAGCAGCACCTCGACTAGCGGGATCTACGAGCAGTACTTC.